The source of this T cell receptor beta chain is a study of T cells in Graves' hyperthyroidism and ophthalmopathy. Turning to the study itself: Peripheral blood was secured at the point of initial diagnosis, before any treatment.

Study outcomes and limitations: With a median lead of approximately 6.4 months before onset, the model predicted ophthalmopathy.

Germline values: CDR1 SGDLS, CDR2 YYNGEE. With 3 bases removed from V and 0 bases from J, the gap between germline ends came to 13 bases. The CDR3 is made up of 15 amino acids. This clonotype was observed many times. The target antigen is unknown. The definition of stable Graves' hyperthyroidism was no ophthalmopathy progression within 18 months. Thyroid ultrasound and orbital computed tomography, with clinical symptoms and serum thyroxine and TRAb, informed diagnoses. Amplification targeted TCR beta CDR3 regions from RNA transcripts. First-round RT-PCR of the TCR CDR3 relied on the HTBI primer set. Each CDR3 protein is one row after TCRdb ran MiXCR on the multiplex PCR reads. The repertoire holds some 500,000 distinct CDR3 sequences, with roughly 14% as singletons.

The material sequenced was blood. This chain connects TRBV9 to TRBJ2-7, with a possible D match to TRBD2 (6 bases). This TCR was sampled from a woman between 18 and 30 years old with Graves' hyperthyroidism. CDR3 amino acids: CASSAFGSGSYEQYF. CDR3 sequence (DNA): TGTGCCAGCAGCGCGTTCGGGAGTGGCTCCTACGAGCAGTACTTC.